The table lists the clone carrying this T cell receptor beta chain with a few counts. Antigen: not known. The data were obtained in a study of T-cell reconstitution after alpha-beta-depleted transplantation in children. Study-wide findings and caveats: The authors attributed T-cell counts and diversity one year after transplant mostly to newly produced T cells. High day-60 TCRbeta diversity in some patients came from surviving recipient T cells and thymic progenitors. Two months or so post-transplant, alpha-beta T cells reportedly derived from several hundred expanded graft clones.

TCRbeta library preparation incorporated unique molecular identifiers. TCRdb independently ran MiXCR on the PCR reads; one entry per CDR3 protein. The sample shows around 580,000 distinct CDR3 sequences, around 27% of them seen only once. This TCR was sampled from a boy under two years old with Wiskott-Aldrich syndrome, due to receive a stem cell transplant. The material was PBMCs, obtained before TCRalphabeta/CD19-depleted stem cell transplant.

CDR3 residues: CASRERQGAGYGYTF. CDR3 sequence (DNA): TGTGCCAGCAGGGAGAGACAGGGGGCGGGCTATGGCTACACCTTC. The chain combines TRBV7-6 with TRBJ1-2; 10 nucleotides match TRBD1. The trim removed 6 bases at V and 4 bases at J, leaving 8 bases unmatched. The CDR3 length is 15 residues. Germline V gene sequence: CDR1 SGHVS, CDR2 FNYEAQ.